A selection of T cell receptor beta chains follows, all from one sample in a study of T cell responses to AZD1222 COVID-19 vaccine. The protocol was immunoSEQ multiplex PCR, while the TCRdb copy is restricted to in-frame clones and leaves out a portion. The sample holds around 110,000 clones, about 90% seen once. Sequenced material: peripheral blood, taken on day 0 of AZD1222 vaccination. All receptors derive from an adult in good health. The CDR3 runs from the conserved cysteine through the conserved F or W. D genes are given only for firm matches. Size is stated for part of the rows, as once, few or many counts, or as a class when the clone is expanded.

cdr3_nt: TGTGCCAGCAGTGCGTCGTTGAGCGGGAGTTATACAGATACGCAGTATTTT
cdr3_aa: CASSASLSGSYTDTQYF
j_call: TRBJ2-3
clone_size: .
v_call: TRBV6-1
d_call: TRBD2

cdr3_nt: TGTGCCAGTAGTATAGCCCGTGGGACCACTGAAGCTTTCTTT
cdr3_aa: CASSIARGTTEAFF
j_call: TRBJ1-1
clone_size: .
v_call: TRBV19
d_call: .

cdr3_nt: TGTGCCAGCAGCCAGGGGACTCACTCCTACGAGCAGTACTTC
cdr3_aa: CASSQGTHSYEQYF
j_call: TRBJ2-7
clone_size: .
v_call: TRBV3-1/TRBV3-2
d_call: .

cdr3_nt: TGTGCCAGCAGCTTAGAGGGGGGTTTTGGAAACACCATATATTTT
cdr3_aa: CASSLEGGFGNTIYF
j_call: TRBJ1-3
clone_size: .
v_call: TRBV7-9
d_call: .

cdr3_nt: TGTGCCACCAGCTTATATCGGGGGGGAACCTACGAGCAGTACTTC
cdr3_aa: CATSLYRGGTYEQYF
j_call: TRBJ2-7
clone_size: .
v_call: TRBV15
d_call: TRBD2

cdr3_nt: TGTGCCAGCAGCTCGCCGGACAGGGGGAATTCACCCCTCCACTTT
cdr3_aa: CASSSPDRGNSPLHF
j_call: TRBJ1-6
clone_size: .
v_call: TRBV9
d_call: TRBD1

cdr3_nt: TGTGCCAGTAGTATCTCGACAACTGAAGCTTTCTTT
cdr3_aa: CASSISTTEAFF
j_call: TRBJ1-1
clone_size: .
v_call: TRBV19
d_call: .

cdr3_nt: TGTGCCAGCAGCCGGGCTAGCGGGCCCTACAATGAGCAGTTCTTC
cdr3_aa: CASSRASGPYNEQFF
j_call: TRBJ2-1
clone_size: .
v_call: TRBV14
d_call: TRBD2

cdr3_nt: TGTGCCAGCAGCCAAGCACAGGGTTACGAGCAGTACTTC
cdr3_aa: CASSQAQGYEQYF
j_call: TRBJ2-7
clone_size: .
v_call: TRBV5-4
d_call: .

cdr3_nt: TGCAGTGCTAGTATGACAGGGGATGGCTACACCTTC
cdr3_aa: CSASMTGDGYTF
j_call: TRBJ1-2
clone_size: .
v_call: TRBV20-1
d_call: TRBD1

cdr3_nt: TGTGCCAGCAGTTACTTTGGGGAGCTGTTTTTT
cdr3_aa: CASSYFGELFF
j_call: TRBJ2-2
clone_size: .
v_call: TRBV6-2/TRBV6-3
d_call: .

cdr3_nt: TGTGCCAGCTGTAACAGGGGTGGGACTGAAGCTTTCTTT
cdr3_aa: CASCNRGGTEAFF
j_call: TRBJ1-1
clone_size: .
v_call: TRBV18
d_call: TRBD1

cdr3_nt: TGTGCCAGCAGCTTGGCCGGGACAGCTAATGAAAAACTGTTTTTT
cdr3_aa: CASSLAGTANEKLFF
j_call: TRBJ1-4
clone_size: .
v_call: TRBV7-9
d_call: TRBD1

cdr3_nt: TGTGCCAGCAGCCTCCCGGACAGGTTTAATTCACCCCTCCACTTT
cdr3_aa: CASSLPDRFNSPLHF
j_call: TRBJ1-6
clone_size: few
v_call: TRBV9
d_call: TRBD1

cdr3_nt: TGTGCCAGCAGTGACGAGGTGGGTGGCAATCAGCCCCAGCATTTT
cdr3_aa: CASSDEVGGNQPQHF
j_call: TRBJ1-5
clone_size: .
v_call: TRBV2
d_call: .

cdr3_nt: TGTGCCAGCAGCTCAAACCTGAGCCTTAATCAGCCCCAGCATTTT
cdr3_aa: CASSSNLSLNQPQHF
j_call: TRBJ1-5
clone_size: .
v_call: TRBV5-4
d_call: .